Listed here are 15 T cell receptor beta chains from one sample, sequenced in a study of blood T cell repertoires in COVID-19. Libraries were prepared by immunoSEQ multiplex PCR; TCRdb keeps only in-frame clonotypes and omits some of them. The repertoire consists of almost 200,000 clones, with about 85% occurring once and the leading ten covering around 0.93%. The sequencing sample was made of peripheral blood. The receptors were gathered from a man aged 55 to 70 with COVID-19, enrolled during active disease.

The CDR3 coding sequence is TGTGCCAGTAGTATAAAAGGGGCTGGTGAAAAACTGTTTTTT. Translation gives CASSIKGAGEKLFF. The chain couples TRBV19 to TRBJ1-4; the D gene is possibly TRBD1 (5 bases). The germline V gene encodes CDR1 LNHDA and CDR2 SQIVND (reference sequence). Trimming pared 2 bases from V and 7 bases from J, leaving 11 bases between. The CDR3 is 14 residues long.

The rearrangement uses TRBV12-2 and TRBJ1-5; TRBD1 reflects the table's D call only, with no check against the DNA. TRBV12-2 is marked as a pseudogene. The CDR3 contains 15 residues. The CDR3 reads CASRQGQGRNQPQHF. In DNA form, the CDR3 reads TGTGCAAGTCGCCAGGGACAGGGGCGGAATCAGCCCCAGCATTTT.

This sequence joins TRBV2 and TRBJ2-7; 7 nucleotides match TRBD2. After removal of 4 bases from V and 3 bases from J, the junction contained 3 bases not matched to a gene. This CDR3 is 13 amino acids long. Germline loops: CDR1 SNHLY, CDR2 FYNNEI. CDR3 nucleotides: TGTGCCAGCAGTGGGGAGGGAAACTACGAGCAGTACTTC. Protein sequence: CASSGEGNYEQYF. Supplemented by reference TRBV2 and TRBJ2-7, the full variable domain reads EPEVTQTPSHQVTQMGQEVILRCVPISNHLYFYWYRQILGQKVEFLVSFYNNEISEKSEIFDDQFSVERPDGSNFTLKIRSTKLEDSAMYFCASSGEGNYEQYFGPGTRLTVT.

The genes are TRBV19 and TRBJ2-1, with D perhaps TRBD1 (6 bases). This CDR3 is built from 15 residues. Trimming cost V 5 bases and J 0 bases, with 11 bases left between them. Germline lookup yields CDR1 LNHDA and CDR2 SQIVND (reference sequence). DNA of the CDR3: TGTGCCAGTAGTTTCAGGGGAGCCTCCTACAATGAGCAGTTCTTC. This encodes CASSFRGASYNEQFF.

The rearrangement uses TRBV5-1 and TRBJ1-6; a possible D gene is TRBD1 (6 bases). V lost 3 bases to trimming and J lost 10 bases, with 17 bases between them. The germline V gene has CDR1 SGHRS and CDR2 YFSETQ. The CDR3 contains 15 residues. As DNA, the CDR3 is TGCGCCAGCAGCTGGGAAGGGACAACCGGGTCACCCCTCCACTTT. Amino acids: CASSWEGTTGSPLHF.

The chain couples TRBV5-1 to TRBJ1-2; weak D call: TRBD1 (6 bases). Germline values: CDR1 SGHRS, CDR2 YFSETQ. The V and J ends lost 4 bases and 2 bases respectively, with 24 bases between them. The CDR3 is 18 residues long. The CDR3 DNA sequence: TGCGCCAGCAGCGCCCCGACAGATAAGGGGGGGGGAAACTATGGCTACACCTTC. Encoded protein: CASSAPTDKGGGNYGYTF.

This clone was picked up a small number of times. This chain joins TRBV6-1 and TRBJ2-5, with D uncertain. CDR1 is MNHNS, CDR2 SASEGT, per germline. The CDR3 length is 13 residues. V lost 1 base and J 7 bases, leaving 10 bases between the germline ends. The CDR3 protein is CASSEVPPGTQYF. Here the CDR3 DNA reads TGTGCCAGCAGTGAAGTACCACCGGGGACCCAGTACTTC.

The chain carries TRBV7-2 and TRBJ1-5; 8 nucleotides match TRBD1. The CDR3 extends over 14 amino acids. J lost 2 bases, V lost 5 bases, and 2 bases had no gene match. Per the germline V gene, CDR1 is SGHTA and CDR2 is FQGNSA. The CDR3 bases are TGTGCCAGCAGCCAGGGACAGGGCAATCAGCCCCAGCATTTT. As protein: CASSQGQGNQPQHF.

In this sample, this clone turned up once. This chain uses TRBV12-2 with TRBJ2-7; the D segment call TRBD2 is taken from the table without a DNA check. TRBV12-2 is designated a pseudogene. The CDR3 has 16 amino acids. The CDR3 nucleotides read TGTGCAAGTCGCTTAGTACTAGAGACCCCTACCTACGAGCAGTACTTC. Protein product: CASRLVLETPTYEQYF.

In the case of this clone: Other DNA sequences of this sample code for an identical CDR3. The rearrangement uses TRBV27 and TRBJ1-6; 10 bases fit TRBD1. Germline-derived CDR1 and CDR2 are MNHEY and SMNVEV (reference sequence). This CDR3 has 14 residues. Unmatched junction bases numbered 2, after V lost 5 bases and J lost 7 bases. The CDR3 loop reads CASSLGQGNSPLHF. The CDR3 region has the DNA TGTGCCAGCAGTCTGGGACAGGGGAATTCACCCCTCCACTTT.

The gene calls are TRBV5-1 and TRBJ1-2, with D perhaps matching TRBD1 (6 bases). Trimming pared 4 bases from V and 8 bases from J, leaving 9 bases between. CDR1 and CDR2 from the germline V gene are SGHRS and YFSETQ. The CDR3 loop spans 11 amino acids. CDR3: CASSGGRGYTF. CDR3 DNA sequence: TGCGCCAGCAGCGGGGGCAGAGGCTACACCTTC.

This clone was observed a few times. The chain uses TRBV9 and TRBJ1-6, with 9 bases aligning to TRBD1. The CDR3 length is 15 residues. V lost 3 bases and J lost 6; bases outside the gene matches: 4. The germline V gene has CDR1 SGDLS and CDR2 YYNGEE. The CDR3 coding sequence is TGTGCCAGCAGCGGATCGGGACAGGGTAATTCACCCCTCCACTTT. Encoded protein: CASSGSGQGNSPLHF.

V is TRBV24-1 and J is TRBJ2-5; 9 bases align to TRBD1. The CDR3 runs 18 residues. CDR1 KGHDR and CDR2 SFDVKD come from the germline V gene. V dropped 1 base and J dropped 4; count of bases not matched to a gene: 12. In DNA, the CDR3 is TGTGCCACCAGTGATTTAGGGGGACAGGGCCAACTGCGAGAGACCCAGTACTTC. This sequence encodes CATSDLGGQGQLRETQYF.

As for this clone: The junction departs from the called germline gene at one end, perhaps through a read error. This chain links TRBV29-1 with TRBJ2-6; TRBD1 is a possible D gene (6 bases). CDR1 is SQVTM and CDR2 is ANQGSEA in the germline V gene. The CDR3 has 15 residues. CDR3 in DNA: TGCGGCGTTGCCTCCCAGGGGTCTGGGGCCAACGTCCTGACTTTC. Its protein product is CGVASQGSGANVLTF.

The rearrangement joins TRBV25-1 to TRBJ2-5; the match to TRBD2 covers 13 bases. Germline lookup yields CDR1 MGHDK and CDR2 SYGVNS. The length of the CDR3 is 18 residues. After removal of 4 bases from V and 5 bases from J, the junction contained 13 bases not matched to a gene. The CDR3 loop reads CASSATHGTSGRGETQYF. The CDR3 region has the DNA TGTGCCAGCAGTGCAACTCATGGAACTAGCGGGAGGGGGGAGACCCAGTACTTC.